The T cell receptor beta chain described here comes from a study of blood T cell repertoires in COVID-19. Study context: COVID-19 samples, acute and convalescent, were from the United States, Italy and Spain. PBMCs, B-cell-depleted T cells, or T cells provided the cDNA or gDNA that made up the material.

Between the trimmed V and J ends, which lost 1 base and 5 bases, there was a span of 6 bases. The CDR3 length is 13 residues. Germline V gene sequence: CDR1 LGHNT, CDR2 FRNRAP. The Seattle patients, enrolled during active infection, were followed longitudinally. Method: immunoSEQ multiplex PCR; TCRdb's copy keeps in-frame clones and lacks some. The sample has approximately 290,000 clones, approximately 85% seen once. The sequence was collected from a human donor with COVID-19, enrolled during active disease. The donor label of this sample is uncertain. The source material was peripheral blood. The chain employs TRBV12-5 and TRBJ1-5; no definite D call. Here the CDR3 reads CASGLGEDQPQHF. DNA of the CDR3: TGTGCTAGTGGTTTGGGTGAGGATCAGCCCCAGCATTTT.